This T cell receptor (beta chain) came from a study of shared clonotypes between healthy human individuals. In regard to this clone: Its specificity is not known.

Naive CD8 cells were CD45RO-negative, positively selected for CCR7, excluding terminally differentiated effector memory CD45RA+ cells. Participating donors were healthy, HIV-negative adults free of recent acute infections or vaccinations. Among the donors, all were Caucasian adults who lived in Nashville, Tennessee. This table comes from immunoSEQ multiplex PCR, and its TCRdb copy is limited to in-frame clones, with some not included. The profile covers roughly 590,000 clones, with roughly 95% appearing a single time and 0.11% taken by the ten largest. The ends lost 5 bases at V and 1 base at J; junction bases unmatched: 10. Germline lookup yields CDR1 LNHDA and CDR2 SQIVND (reference sequence). CDR3 length equals 16 residues. Study findings and constraints: The study generally estimated greater richness for naive than memory subsets.

The clonotype comes from a woman aged 30 to 39 in good health. The chain couples TRBV19 to TRBJ1-2; TRBD1 aligns across 7 bases. The sequenced material came from naive CD8+ T cells sorted from blood. CDR3 sequence: CASSQGTAFSNYGYTF. Here the CDR3 DNA reads TGTGCCAGTAGTCAAGGGACAGCTTTCAGTAACTATGGCTACACCTTC.